This T cell receptor (beta chain) was captured in a study of T-cell memory formation after mild COVID-19. Trimming pared 0 bases from V and 9 bases from J, leaving 5 bases between. The CDR3 runs 11 residues. CDR1 and CDR2 (germline): LNHNV, YYDKDF (reference sequence). With constant-segment primers, 5'RACE yielded cDNA libraries of TCR alpha and TCR beta that carried sample barcodes and UMIs. TCRdb re-analysed the 5' RACE reads in MiXCR, keeping a single row per CDR3 protein. The sample consists of 250,000 to 300,000 distinct CDR3 sequences, less than 20% of them appearing once. Study conclusions and caveats: CD4/CD8 balance characterized clones contracting day 15 to 85, and CD4+ skew characterized later expanders. Clones which contracted sat mainly in CM and EM if CD4+, and in EMRA if CD8+. Second-wave clones peaking on day 37 lacked confirmed SARS-CoV-2 specificity.

Note on this clonotype: No antigen is known for it.

The receptor's source is a man younger than 35 who had mild COVID-19 (a few samples of this study predate the infection). Cell type and time point are not known. This chain connects TRBV15 to TRBJ1-1; no reliable D call. The sample consisted of PBMCs or a T cell subset sorted from them (not recorded which). CDR3 in amino acids: CATSRDNQAFF. The CDR3 DNA is TGTGCCACCAGCAGAGATAACCAAGCTTTCTTT.